These 16 T cell receptor beta chains originate from one sample sequenced in a study of beta chain features in type 1 diabetes. TCRB transcripts that were expressed got sequenced, as all of the isolated RNA had been reverse transcribed. The assay was immunoSEQ multiplex PCR, and TCRdb's table has in-frame clones only and misses some. The table lists 350,000 to 450,000 clones, around 15% of them singletons. The material sequenced was naive CD4+ T cells from blood. These receptors were collected from a woman aged 18 to 35 in good health.

This clone was picked up a small number of times. The chain links TRBV20-1 to TRBJ1-3; D gene ambiguous. The CDR3 runs to 11 residues. The V gene lost 6 bases and the J gene lost 1 base, with 4 bases spanning the gap. Germline V gene sequence: CDR1 DFQATT, CDR2 SNEGSKA (reference sequence). The CDR3: CSALSGNTIYF. In nucleotides, the CDR3 is TGCAGTGCCTTATCTGGAAACACCATATATTTT.

This clone has only a few counts. The genes are TRBV4-3 and TRBJ2-3; D gene ambiguous. The CDR3 extends over 16 amino acids. CDR1 LGHNA and CDR2 YSLEER come from the germline V gene. V was trimmed by 4 bases and J by 1 base, leaving 15 bases between them. The CDR3 loop is CASSPHETFRTDTQYF. DNA for the CDR3: TGCGCCAGCAGCCCACATGAGACTTTTCGCACAGATACGCAGTATTTT.

This clone was observed a handful of times. V gene TRBV30 combines with J gene TRBJ1-5, with D possibly matching TRBD1 (5 bases). CDR3 length: 13 residues. Germline CDR1 reads GTSNPN; CDR2 reads SVGIG (reference sequence). The V gene lost 4 bases and the J gene lost 4 bases, with 11 bases spanning the gap. The CDR3 loop reads CAWKGQANQPQHF. DNA for the CDR3: TGTGCCTGGAAGGGGCAGGCGAATCAGCCCCAGCATTTT. Full variable domain (outside the CDR3, taken from reference TRBV30 and TRBJ1-5): SQTIHQWPATLVQPVGSPLSLECTVEGTSNPNLYWYRQAAGRGLQLLFYSVGIGQISSEVPQNLSASRPQDRQFILSSKKLLLSDSGFYLCAWKGQANQPQHFGDGTRLSIL.

The rearrangement uses TRBV9 and TRBJ2-5, with a tentative D call TRBD2 (6 bases). The CDR3 has 16 residues. Trimming cost V 4 bases and J 4 bases, with 20 bases left between them. In germline, CDR1 is SGDLS, CDR2 YYNGEE. The CDR3 region is CASSPREGRSAETQYF. CDR3 DNA: TGTGCCAGCAGCCCCCGGGAAGGGAGGAGCGCAGAGACCCAGTACTTC.

The chain uses TRBV6-5 and TRBJ2-6; D is possibly TRBD2 (5 bases). This CDR3 is 14 amino acids long. Per the germline V gene, CDR1 is MNHEY and CDR2 is SVGAGI. Trimming stripped 4 bases from V and 2 bases from J, with 6 bases between. The DNA for the CDR3 is TGTGCCAGCAGTTGGAGGACTGGGGCCAACGTCCTGACTTTC. The encoded protein is CASSWRTGANVLTF.

The chain is built from TRBV5-1 and TRBJ2-1; TRBD2 matches 13 bases. The length of the CDR3 is 17 residues. Germline V gives CDR1 SGHRS, CDR2 YFSETQ. The junction had 4 bases not matched to a gene; V was cut back by 2 bases and J by 2 bases. The CDR3, as DNA: TGCGCCAGCAGCTTCCCCGGACTAGCGGGAGCCTACAATGAGCAGTTCTTC. This encodes CASSFPGLAGAYNEQFF.

The chain employs TRBV7-9 and TRBJ2-4; D remains unclear. V lost 5 bases and J 8 bases, leaving 16 bases between the germline ends. The germline CDR1 and CDR2 sequences are SEHNR and FQNEAQ (reference sequence). The CDR3 runs 14 residues. CDR3 bases: TGTGCCAGCAGCGCCGGGTTTACGAGAGACATTCAGTACTTC. Amino acids: CASSAGFTRDIQYF.

This clone was observed a few times. The chain joins TRBV19 to TRBJ2-1; D remains unclear. The V end was cut by 4 bases, the J end by 5 bases, with 12 bases between. The CDR3 runs 14 residues. Germline V gene data show CDR1 as LNHDA and CDR2 as SQIVND (reference sequence). The CDR3 protein is CASSKVAADNEQFF. The CDR3 region has the DNA TGTGCCAGTAGTAAGGTAGCAGCAGACAATGAGCAGTTCTTC.

A word on this clone: Other DNA sequences in the sample encode the same CDR3. The chain is built from TRBV18 and TRBJ2-5; D is ambiguous. Germline V lookup: CDR1 KGHSH, CDR2 LQKENI. Trimming left V 3 bases short and J 2 bases short, with 7 bases between. This CDR3 has 13 amino acids. Here the CDR3 reads CASSPGLQETQYF. The CDR3 nucleotides read TGTGCCAGCTCACCTGGGCTACAAGAGACCCAGTACTTC.

This sequence joins TRBV5-6 and TRBJ2-1; the D gene is possibly TRBD2 (6 bases). Germline CDR1 reads SGHDT; CDR2 reads YYEEEE. CDR3 length: 12 amino acids. V lost 4 bases and J lost 11, with 13 bases in between. Written as DNA, the CDR3 is TGTGCCAGCAGCCCGGGGACTCCGAAGCAGTTCTTC. Protein product: CASSPGTPKQFF.

This chain uses TRBV4-2 with TRBJ1-1; D is unresolved. CDR1 and CDR2 (germline): LGHNA, YNFKEQ. Trimming took off 0 bases at V and 0 bases at J, with 14 bases between the two ends. The CDR3 spans 17 residues. CDR3: CASSQEFSVPVNTEAFF. The CDR3, as DNA: TGTGCCAGCAGCCAAGAATTTTCCGTCCCAGTGAACACTGAAGCTTTCTTT.

This chain links TRBV7-9 with TRBJ2-3, with 10 bases aligning to TRBD1. Germline CDR1 SEHNR, CDR2 FQNEAQ (reference sequence). The length of the CDR3 is 15 residues. Trimming removed 4 bases from V and 1 base from J; junction bases left unmatched: 2. CDR3 sequence reads: CASSSTGGGTDTQYF. The CDR3, as DNA: TGTGCCAGCAGCTCGACAGGGGGCGGCACAGATACGCAGTATTTT.

This clone was seen more than once but under ten times. J is TRBJ1-1 and V is TRBV29-1; maybe TRBD1 (5 bases). V lost 4 bases, J lost 0 bases, and 15 bases lay in between. This CDR3 spans 15 amino acids. Germline V gene sequence: CDR1 SQVTM, CDR2 ANQGSEA. The CDR3 spells CSVVGRVNMNTEAFF. CDR3 DNA sequence: TGCAGCGTTGTAGGCAGGGTGAACATGAACACTGAAGCTTTCTTT.

This clone was seen more than once but under ten times. V and J are TRBV27 and TRBJ1-2, with a possible D match to TRBD1 (6 bases). The ends were cut back, 8 bases at V and 5 bases at J, with 15 bases in the middle. This CDR3 comprises 13 residues. Germline V gene lookup returns CDR1 MNHEY and CDR2 SMNVEV (reference sequence). CDR3 sequence reads: CASAPAGVYGYTF. CDR3 coding DNA: TGTGCCAGCGCCCCGGCAGGGGTTTATGGCTACACCTTC.

This clone has just a few counts. The V gene is TRBV30, the J gene TRBJ2-7; 7 nucleotides agree with TRBD2. With V trimmed by 2 bases and J by 4 bases, 5 bases remained unmatched. Germline CDR1 and CDR2: GTSNPN and SVGIG (reference sequence). The CDR3 length is 13 residues. The CDR3 loop is CAWSRGGRYEQYF. The CDR3 DNA reads TGTGCCTGGAGTCGCGGGGGTAGGTACGAGCAGTACTTC.

The chain employs TRBV30 and TRBJ1-2; D ambiguous. The CDR3 is 13 amino acids. Germline-derived CDR1 and CDR2 are GTSNPN and SVGIG (reference sequence). Between the trimmed V and J ends, which lost 0 bases and 1 base, there was a span of 6 bases. The CDR3 protein is CAWSVGSNYGYTF. DNA for the CDR3: TGTGCCTGGAGTGTGGGGAGTAACTATGGCTACACCTTC.